This entry lists 21 T cell receptor beta chains sequenced from one sample in a study of human T cells and chemical hapten exposure (dated by TCRdb to 2020 to 2022). The receptor library was made with 5' RACE. The reads were generated on an Illumina MiSeq. TCRdb reworked the public reads: Q25 trimming with fastp, MiXCR clone assembly, productive beta chains retained. Identical CDR3 protein sequences are pooled into one entry, listed with their most common genes and DNA. The sample yields 150,000 or so distinct CDR3 sequences; around 4.1% were counted once. The ten largest clones add up to over 1.3% of the sample. Unfractionated whole blood was collected in Tempus Blood RNA tubes, and total RNA was extracted from that blood. The receptors here all came from a female donor in good health.

Many counts were recorded for this clonotype. The genes are TRBV5-6 and TRBJ2-7, with TRBD1 identical over 8 bases. V dropped 1 base and J dropped 5; count of bases not matched to a gene: 5. The germline gives CDR1 SGHDT, CDR2 YYEEEE. The CDR3 length is 14 residues. The CDR3 nucleotides are TGTGCCAGCAGCTTGCCGGACAGGGCCCACGAGCAGTACTTC. Its translation is CASSLPDRAHEQYF.

This clonotype was detected ten times or more. CDR3 DNA: TGCGCCAGCAGCTTGGGTCCTACCCCAGATACGCAGTATTTT. The encoded protein is CASSLGPTPDTQYF. V gene TRBV5-1 combines with J gene TRBJ2-3, with D uncertain. Germline lookup yields CDR1 SGHRS and CDR2 YFSETQ. CDR3 length equals 14 residues. The ends were cut back, 0 bases at V and 4 bases at J, with 9 bases in the middle.

This clonotype was counted many times. The rearrangement uses TRBV11-3 and TRBJ2-7; D assignment may be TRBD1 or TRBD2 (5 bases each). Germline V gene sequence: CDR1 SGHNT, CDR2 YENEEA. This CDR3 is built from 16 residues. V shed 4 bases and J shed 3 bases, with 19 bases lying between them. CDR3 in DNA: TGTGCCAGCAGCTCCCATACTCCGGGACGGATCTACGAGCAGTACTTC. This translates into CASSSHTPGRIYEQYF.

With regard to this clonotype: Possible read error: a much larger clone is one base away. The chain links TRBV6-2 or TRBV6-3 to TRBJ2-3, with 8 bases aligning to TRBD1. The CDR3 sequence is 16 residues long. CDR1 MNHEY and CDR2 SVGEGT come from the germline V gene. CDR3: CAGSPRGQVVTDTQYF. CDR3 nucleotides: TGTGCCGGCAGCCCACGGGGACAGGTGGTCACAGATACGCAGTATTTT.

This rearrangement joins TRBV6-1 to TRBJ2-3, with D uncertain. The V end was cut by 10 bases, the J end by 1 base, with 12 bases between. The CDR3 sequence is 13 residues long. Looked up from germline, CDR1 is MNHNS and CDR2 is SASEGT. CDR3 DNA: TGTGCCACCACCATTTTAGGCACAGATACGCAGTATTTT. Translation: CATTILGTDTQYF.

The table lists this clonotype with many counts. The chain has TRBV9 and TRBJ2-1, with no clear D. Trimming shortened V by 0 bases and J by 2 bases, and 6 bases separated the two germline ends. There are 14 residues in the CDR3. Germline V gene data show CDR1 as SGDLS and CDR2 as YYNGEE. Here the CDR3 reads CASSVGQAYNEQFF. As DNA, the CDR3 is TGTGCCAGCAGCGTAGGTCAGGCCTACAATGAGCAGTTCTTC.

This clonotype was seen many times. A junction boundary mismatches the germline segment, possibly from a read error. The chain combines TRBV12-3 or TRBV12-4 with TRBJ2-1; tentative D call: TRBD1 (5 bases). This CDR3 has 13 residues. The CDR3, as DNA: TGTGCGAGCAGGGTGGGGTCCTACAATGAGCAGTTCTTC. Protein sequence: CASRVGSYNEQFF.

This clonotype was found many times. The chain has TRBV6-5 and TRBJ1-5, with D tentatively TRBD1 (6 bases). The CDR3 has 13 amino acids. From germline, CDR1 is MNHEY and CDR2 SVGAGI. The V gene lost 7 bases and the J gene lost 4 bases, with 11 bases spanning the gap. CDR3 sequence (DNA): TGTGCCAGCAAGGGGGGTAGGAATCAGCCCCAGCATTTT. Protein product: CASKGGRNQPQHF.

This clonotype appeared many times. The chain combines TRBV30 with TRBJ2-1; D unresolved. The CDR3 covers 11 residues. In germline, CDR1 is GTSNPN, CDR2 SVGIG (reference sequence). Trimming took 2 bases from V and 3 from J, leaving 2 bases between them. The CDR3 is CAWSNYNEQFF. Here the CDR3 DNA reads TGTGCCTGGAGTAACTACAATGAGCAGTTCTTC.

Only a few counts were recorded for this clonotype. This sequence joins TRBV9 and TRBJ1-3, with D maybe TRBD1 (5 bases). Looked up from germline, CDR1 is SGDLS and CDR2 is YYNGEE. The CDR3 has 18 residues. Trimming took off 4 bases at V and 5 bases at J, with 25 bases between the two ends. The chain's CDR3 is CASSPTFGRGESRNTIYF. CDR3 sequence (DNA): TGTGCCAGCAGCCCCACATTCGGTAGGGGCGAGAGTAGAAACACCATATATTTT.

This clonotype occurred many times. J is TRBJ2-1 and V is TRBV20-1, with 7 bases aligning to TRBD1. Trimming cost V 0 bases and J 10 bases; bases outside gene matches: 15. The germline V gene encodes CDR1 DFQATT and CDR2 SNEGSKA (reference sequence). The CDR3 runs to 16 residues. The CDR3 loop reads CSARDRITGETGEQFF. CDR3 DNA: TGCAGTGCTAGAGATAGGATTACAGGGGAAACTGGCGAGCAGTTCTTC.

This clonotype was observed a few times. This chain connects TRBV10-1 to TRBJ2-7; D uncertain. This CDR3 spans 15 amino acids. The germline CDR1 and CDR2 sequences are WNHNN and SYGVQD (reference sequence). V gave up 6 bases and J gave up 3 bases, with 18 bases separating them. This CDR3 reads CASSSLPTANYEQYF. In DNA form, the CDR3 reads TGCGCCAGCAGCTCCCTGCCTACAGCGAACTACGAGCAGTACTTC.

This clonotype was seen many times. This chain uses TRBV20-1 with TRBJ2-5; D might be TRBD1 or TRBD2, each matching 5 bases. V lost 6 bases, J lost 1 base, and 18 bases lay in between. CDR1 is DFQATT, CDR2 SNEGSKA, per germline (reference sequence). This CDR3 has 15 residues. The DNA of the CDR3 is TGCAGTGCCCCCAGGCAGGGAGCGGTCCAAGAGACCCAGTACTTC. Residues: CSAPRQGAVQETQYF.

This clonotype was recorded at least ten times. The CDR3 DNA is TGTGCCATCAGTGTAGAAGCAGGGCATGGCTACACCTTC. Translating gives CAISVEAGHGYTF. The genes are TRBV10-3 and TRBJ1-2; a possible D gene is TRBD1 (5 bases). V lost 4 bases and J lost 6, with 12 bases in between. The CDR3 totals 13 residues. Germline CDR1 is ENHRY and CDR2 is SYGVKD.

The table lists this clonotype with many counts. Germline and junction disagree at one end, which may indicate a read error. V is TRBV27 and J is TRBJ2-3; 10 bases line up with TRBD1. Germline CDR1 reads MNHEY; CDR2 reads SMNVEV (reference sequence). This CDR3 spans 14 amino acids. The CDR3: CASTQTGGTDTQYF. The CDR3 bases are TGTGCCAGCACCCAGACAGGGGGCACCGATACGCAGTATTTT.

This clonotype showed up many times. V and J are TRBV6-2 or TRBV6-3 and TRBJ2-7, with D perhaps TRBD1 or TRBD2 (5 bases each). Per germline, CDR1 MNHEY and CDR2 SVGEGT. Trimming cost V 5 bases and J 3 bases, with 17 bases left between them. There are 15 residues in the CDR3. As DNA, the CDR3 is TGTGCCAGCAGTGCCCTCCCCAGGGAGAACTACGAGCAGTACTTC. It specifies CASSALPRENYEQYF.

This clonotype appeared a few times. The chain is built from TRBV7-2 and TRBJ2-1; D remains ambiguous. Germline assignment: CDR1 SGHTA and CDR2 FQGNSA. V lost 2 bases, J lost 0 bases, and 8 bases lay in between. The CDR3 is 15 residues long. CDR3 nucleotide sequence: TGTGCCAGCAGCTTACCATTAAGCTCCTACAATGAGCAGTTCTTC. Residues: CASSLPLSSYNEQFF.

This clonotype was counted ten times or more. The chain combines TRBV20-1 with TRBJ2-4; 10 bases match TRBD1. The CDR3 length is 17 residues. Germline-derived CDR1 and CDR2 are DFQATT and SNEGSKA (reference sequence). The trim removed 0 bases at V and 0 bases at J, leaving 5 bases unmatched. CDR3 bases: TGCAGTGCTAGAGATCCGGGACAGGGGCTAGCCAAAAACATTCAGTACTTC. Amino acid sequence: CSARDPGQGLAKNIQYF.

This clonotype was seen at least ten times. The chain employs TRBV5-6 and TRBJ2-3; D is unclear. V lost 4 bases to trimming and J lost 4 bases, with 16 bases between them. Germline V CDR1 and CDR2: SGHDT, YYEEEE. This CDR3 region has 15 residues. The CDR3 loop reads CASSLFLARPDTQYF. As DNA, the CDR3 is TGTGCCAGCAGCCTCTTCCTCGCCCGGCCAGATACGCAGTATTTT.

This clonotype was observed many times. V usage is TRBV5-4 and J usage is TRBJ2-1; 9 positions agree with TRBD1. The ends lost 5 bases at V and 5 bases at J; junction bases unmatched: 8. Germline assignment: CDR1 SGHNT and CDR2 YYREEE (reference sequence). CDR3 length: 15 residues. CDR3 residues: CASREQGARNNEQFF. CDR3 sequence (DNA): TGTGCCAGCAGAGAACAGGGGGCGAGGAACAATGAGCAGTTCTTC.

A remark on this clonotype: A single base separates this from a much larger clone, so it may be a read error. V usage is TRBV7-2 and J usage is TRBJ2-3, with 11 bases fitting TRBD2. From germline, CDR1 is SGHTA and CDR2 FQGNSA. This CDR3 region has 17 residues. CDR3 bases: TGTGCCAGCAGCTTAGCTCTAGCGGGGGGAAACACAGAGACGCAGTATTTT. It specifies CASSLALAGGNTETQYF. Drawing the rest from reference TRBV7-2 and TRBJ2-3, the complete variable domain is GAGVSQSPSNKVTEKGKDVELRCDPISGHTALYWYRQSLGQGLEFLIYFQGNSAPDKSGLPSDRFSAERTGGSVSTLTIQRTQQEDSAVYLCASSLALAGGNTETQYFGPGTRLTVL.